The present entry profiles one TCR beta chain with its context. Its matching antigen is unknown. This record comes from a study of T cell responses to AZD1222 COVID-19 vaccine. About the study: Second doses that came at about 4 or about 12 weeks were put together. Notes on the study in general: Donors skewed white British and female; clonal diversity was possibly underestimated. Increases in Spike-specific TCR breadth and depth were seen after two AZD1222 doses.

Clones were read by immunoSEQ multiplex PCR, and TCRdb kept only the in-frame ones, dropping some. The table includes around 140,000 clones, approximately 83% detected once. CDR3 length: 14 amino acids. Per the germline V gene, CDR1 is SGDLS and CDR2 is YYNGEE. The V end lost 0 bases, the J end lost 6 bases, and 13 bases lay between the germline ends. V gene TRBV9 combines with J gene TRBJ2-7, with a possible D match to TRBD1 (5 bases). The TCR originated in an adult in good health. The sequenced sample was peripheral blood, obtained on day 0 of AZD1222 vaccination. CDR3 residues: CASSVDLQGGEQYF. The CDR3 DNA reads TGTGCCAGCAGCGTAGACTTGCAGGGCGGCGAGCAGTACTTC. The variable domain in full, completed from reference TRBV9 and TRBJ2-7, reads DSGVTQTPKHLITATGQRVTLRCSPRSGDLSVYWYQQSLDQGLQFLIQYYNGEERAKGNILERFSAQQFPDLHSELNLSSLELGDSALYFCASSVDLQGGEQYFGPGTRLTVT.